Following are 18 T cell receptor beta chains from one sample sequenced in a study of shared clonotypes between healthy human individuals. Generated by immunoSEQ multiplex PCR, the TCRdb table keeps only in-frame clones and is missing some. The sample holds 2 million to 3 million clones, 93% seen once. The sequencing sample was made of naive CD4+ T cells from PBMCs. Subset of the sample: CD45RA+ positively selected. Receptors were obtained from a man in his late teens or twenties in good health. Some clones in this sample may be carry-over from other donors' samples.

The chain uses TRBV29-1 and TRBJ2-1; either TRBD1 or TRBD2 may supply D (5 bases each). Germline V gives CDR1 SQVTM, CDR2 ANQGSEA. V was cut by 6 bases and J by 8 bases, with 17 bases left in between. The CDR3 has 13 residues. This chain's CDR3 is CSVRDVGPYEQFF. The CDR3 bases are TGCAGCGTCCGGGACGTGGGTCCATATGAGCAGTTCTTC.

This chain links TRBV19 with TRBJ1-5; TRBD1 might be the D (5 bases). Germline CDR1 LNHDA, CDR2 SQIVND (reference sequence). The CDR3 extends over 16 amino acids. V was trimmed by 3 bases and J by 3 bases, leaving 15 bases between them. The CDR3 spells CASSIERGGFNQPQHF. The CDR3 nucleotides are TGTGCCAGTAGTATCGAGAGGGGCGGGTTCAATCAGCCCCAGCATTTT.

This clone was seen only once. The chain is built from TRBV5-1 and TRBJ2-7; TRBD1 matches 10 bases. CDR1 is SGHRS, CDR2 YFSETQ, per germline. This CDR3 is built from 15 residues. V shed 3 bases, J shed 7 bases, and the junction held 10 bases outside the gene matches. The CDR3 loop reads CASSSTTGGRGEQYF. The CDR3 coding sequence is TGCGCCAGCAGCTCAACGACAGGGGGCCGCGGTGAGCAGTACTTC.

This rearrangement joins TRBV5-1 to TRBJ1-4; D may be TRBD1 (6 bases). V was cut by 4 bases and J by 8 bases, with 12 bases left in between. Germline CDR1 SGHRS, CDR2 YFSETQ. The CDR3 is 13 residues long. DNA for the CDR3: TGCGCCAGCAGCCGTACAGGGCAGGAAAAACTGTTTTTT. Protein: CASSRTGQEKLFF.

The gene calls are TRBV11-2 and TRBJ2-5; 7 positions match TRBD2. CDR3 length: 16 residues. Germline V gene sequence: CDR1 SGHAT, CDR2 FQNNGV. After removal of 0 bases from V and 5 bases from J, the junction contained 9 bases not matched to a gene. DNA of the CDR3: TGTGCCAGCAGCTTAGACATGCGACTAGCACGGGAGACCCAGTACTTC. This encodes CASSLDMRLARETQYF.

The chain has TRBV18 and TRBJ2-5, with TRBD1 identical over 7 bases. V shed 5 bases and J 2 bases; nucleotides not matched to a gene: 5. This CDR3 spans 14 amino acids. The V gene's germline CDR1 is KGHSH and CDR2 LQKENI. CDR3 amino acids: CASSSKGQQETQYF. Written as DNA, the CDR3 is TGTGCCAGCTCATCTAAGGGACAGCAAGAGACCCAGTACTTC. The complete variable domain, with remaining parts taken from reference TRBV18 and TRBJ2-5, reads NAGVMQNPRHLVRRRGQEARLRCSPMKGHSHVYWYRQLPEEGLKFMVYLQKENIIDESGMPKERFSAEFPKEGPSILRIQQVVRGDSAAYFCASSSKGQQETQYFGPGTRLLVL.

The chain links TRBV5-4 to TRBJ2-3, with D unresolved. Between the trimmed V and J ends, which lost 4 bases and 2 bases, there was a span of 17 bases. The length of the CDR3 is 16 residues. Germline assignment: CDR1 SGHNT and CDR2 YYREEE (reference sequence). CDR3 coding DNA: TGTGCCAGCAGCCCCGTCGGCGGAGAATTCACAGATACGCAGTATTTT. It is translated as CASSPVGGEFTDTQYF.

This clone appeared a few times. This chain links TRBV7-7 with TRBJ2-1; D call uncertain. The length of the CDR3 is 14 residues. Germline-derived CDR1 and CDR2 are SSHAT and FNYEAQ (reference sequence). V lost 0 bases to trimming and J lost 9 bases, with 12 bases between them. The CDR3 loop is CASSLALGVSEQFF. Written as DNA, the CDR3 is TGTGCCAGCAGCTTAGCGCTCGGCGTATCTGAGCAGTTCTTC.

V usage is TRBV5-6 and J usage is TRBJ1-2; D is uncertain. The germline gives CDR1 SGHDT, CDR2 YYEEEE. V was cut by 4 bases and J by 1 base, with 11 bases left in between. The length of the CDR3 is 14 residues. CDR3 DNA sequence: TGTGCCAGCAGCCTTGGACTTCTTAACTATGGCTACACCTTC. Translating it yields CASSLGLLNYGYTF.

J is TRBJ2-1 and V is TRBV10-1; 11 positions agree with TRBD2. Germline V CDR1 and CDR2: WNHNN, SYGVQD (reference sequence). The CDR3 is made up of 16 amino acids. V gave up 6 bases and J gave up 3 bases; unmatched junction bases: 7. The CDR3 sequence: CASRSGTSGNYNEQFF. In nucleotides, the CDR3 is TGCGCCAGCAGATCCGGGACTAGCGGAAACTACAATGAGCAGTTCTTC.

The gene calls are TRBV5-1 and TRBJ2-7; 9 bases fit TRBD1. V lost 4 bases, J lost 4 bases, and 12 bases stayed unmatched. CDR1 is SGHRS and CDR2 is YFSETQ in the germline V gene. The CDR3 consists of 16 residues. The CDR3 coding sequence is TGCGCCAGCAGCCCTACCTCCGGACAGGGGAGGTACGAGCAGTACTTC. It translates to CASSPTSGQGRYEQYF.

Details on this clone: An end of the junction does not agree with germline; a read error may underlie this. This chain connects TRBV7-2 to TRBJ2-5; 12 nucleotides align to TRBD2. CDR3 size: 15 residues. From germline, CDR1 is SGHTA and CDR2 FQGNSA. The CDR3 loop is CASRLGLAGIKTQYF. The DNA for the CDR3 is TGTGCCAGCAGATTAGGACTAGCGGGAATAAAGACCCAGTACTTC.

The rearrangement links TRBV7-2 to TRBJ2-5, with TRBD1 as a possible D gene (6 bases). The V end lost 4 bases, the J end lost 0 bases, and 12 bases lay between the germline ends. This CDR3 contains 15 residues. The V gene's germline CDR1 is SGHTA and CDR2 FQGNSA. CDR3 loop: CASSSHRGYQETQYF. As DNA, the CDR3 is TGTGCCAGCAGCTCCCATAGGGGGTACCAAGAGACCCAGTACTTC.

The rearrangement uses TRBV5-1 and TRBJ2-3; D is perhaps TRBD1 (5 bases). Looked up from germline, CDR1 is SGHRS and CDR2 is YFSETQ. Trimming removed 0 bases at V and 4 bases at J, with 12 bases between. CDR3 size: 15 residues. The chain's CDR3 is CASSLGATDSDTQYF. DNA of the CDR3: TGCGCCAGCAGCTTGGGGGCGACAGACTCAGATACGCAGTATTTT.

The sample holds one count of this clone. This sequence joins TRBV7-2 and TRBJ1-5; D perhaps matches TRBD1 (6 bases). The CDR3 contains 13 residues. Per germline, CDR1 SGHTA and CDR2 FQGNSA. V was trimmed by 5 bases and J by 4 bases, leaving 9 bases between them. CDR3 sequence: CASSQGQNQPQHF. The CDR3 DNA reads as TGTGCCAGCAGCCAGGGACAAAATCAGCCCCAGCATTTT.

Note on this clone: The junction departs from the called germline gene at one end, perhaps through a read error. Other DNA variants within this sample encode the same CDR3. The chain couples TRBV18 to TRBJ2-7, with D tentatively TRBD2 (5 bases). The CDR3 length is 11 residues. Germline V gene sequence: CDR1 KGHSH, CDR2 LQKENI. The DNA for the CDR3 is TGTGCCAGTTCACGGGGTGACGAGCAGTACTTC. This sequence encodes CASSRGDEQYF.

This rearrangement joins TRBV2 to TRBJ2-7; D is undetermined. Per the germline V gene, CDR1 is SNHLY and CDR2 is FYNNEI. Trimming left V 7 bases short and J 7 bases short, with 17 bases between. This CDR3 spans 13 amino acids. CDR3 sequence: CASTLGQTGEQYF. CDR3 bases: TGTGCCAGCACTTTGGGTCAGACGGGTGAGCAGTACTTC.

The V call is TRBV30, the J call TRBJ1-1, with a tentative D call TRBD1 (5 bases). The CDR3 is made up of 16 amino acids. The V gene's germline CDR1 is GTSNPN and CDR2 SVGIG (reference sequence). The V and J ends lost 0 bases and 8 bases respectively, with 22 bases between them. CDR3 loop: CAWSVRTPSRVTEAFF. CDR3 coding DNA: TGTGCCTGGAGTGTAAGGACACCTAGTAGGGTTACGGAAGCTTTCTTT.